The 21 T cell receptor beta chains reported below all come from one sample, sequenced in a study of blood T cells in healthy people across ages. The authors ran a second PCR of about 7 to 12 cycles using a sample-barcoded 5' primer and a J-beta primer mix. TCRdb reprocessed the 5' RACE reads with MiXCR, giving one entry per CDR3 protein. The sample includes over 600,000 distinct CDR3 sequences, around 45% of them seen just once. The source material was blood. The origin of the receptors is a man older than 75 in good health.

Turning to this clonotype: The junction differs from germline at one of its ends, possibly a read error. This chain uses TRBV12-3 or TRBV12-4 with TRBJ2-3, with D perhaps matching TRBD1 or TRBD2 (6 bases each). This CDR3 comprises 19 residues. CDR3 DNA: TGTGCCAGCAGTTTTTTTCCCGGCGGTTGGCGGGATAGGACAGATATGCAGTATTTT. This encodes CASSFFPGGWRDRTDMQYF.

The chain couples TRBV6-5 to TRBJ1-1; possible D gene TRBD1, 5 bases. The ends were cut back, 8 bases at V and 6 bases at J, with 10 bases in the middle. CDR1 and CDR2 (germline): MNHEY, SVGAGI. The CDR3 is 11 residues long. This chain's CDR3 is CASLRGAEAFF. The CDR3 nucleotides are TGTGCCAGCCTTAGGGGTGCTGAAGCTTTCTTT.

This sequence joins TRBV5-1 and TRBJ2-1; 14 bases align to TRBD2. The ends lost 2 bases at V and 9 bases at J; junction bases unmatched: 13. Germline V gives CDR1 SGHRS, CDR2 YFSETQ. The CDR3 has 18 residues. CDR3 sequence (DNA): TGCGCCAGCAGCTTTCGACTAGCGGGAGGGCCTACGGTTGTTGAGCAGTTCTTC. Protein sequence: CASSFRLAGGPTVVEQFF.

This clonotype was counted a few times. The rearrangement uses TRBV10-3 and TRBJ2-5; D is ambiguous. The CDR3 covers 13 residues. Germline CDR1 reads ENHRY; CDR2 reads SYGVKD. V shed 7 bases and J shed 2 bases, with 11 bases lying between them. The CDR3 loop reads CAIMENSQETQYF. DNA of the CDR3: TGTGCCATCATGGAAAACAGTCAAGAGACCCAGTACTTC.

In its sample, this clonotype was seen many times. The V call is TRBV28, the J call TRBJ2-7; 8 bases are a match to TRBD2. The V and J ends lost 4 bases and 3 bases, in that order; junction bases with no gene match: 5. Germline CDR1 reads MDHEN; CDR2 reads SYDVKM. This CDR3 comprises 14 residues. The CDR3 protein is CASSSGTRFYEQYF. The CDR3 DNA reads TGTGCCAGCAGTTCCGGGACTAGGTTCTACGAGCAGTACTTC.

About this clonotype: A read error may account for a junction end that differs from germline. This sequence joins TRBV5-1 and TRBJ2-1; 9 bases line up with TRBD1. This CDR3 contains 16 residues. Germline loops: CDR1 SGHRS, CDR2 YFSETQ. The CDR3 DNA follows: TGTGCCAGCAGCTTGGGACAGGGTTCCTCATACAATGAGCAGTTCTTC. Its translation is CASSLGQGSSYNEQFF.

This clonotype was found a few times. The gene calls are TRBV20-1 and TRBJ2-1; TRBD2 matches at 12 bases. With V trimmed by 0 bases and J by 8 bases, 8 bases remained unmatched. Germline V gives CDR1 DFQATT, CDR2 SNEGSKA (reference sequence). The CDR3 consists of 16 residues. CDR3 protein: CSARDLTSGRLHEQFF. In DNA form, the CDR3 reads TGCAGTGCTAGAGATCTGACTAGCGGGAGACTACATGAGCAGTTCTTC.

This sequence joins TRBV12-3 or TRBV12-4 and TRBJ1-3; 8 bases are a match to TRBD1. CDR3 length: 19 residues. The V and J ends lost 5 bases and 0 bases, in that order; junction bases with no gene match: 15. The CDR3 protein is CASSTRTGISAHSGNTIYF. In DNA form, the CDR3 reads TGTGCCAGCAGTACGAGGACAGGGATTAGTGCTCACTCTGGAAACACCATATATTTT.

This clonotype was picked up a small number of times. The chain joins TRBV2 to TRBJ2-1; 8 positions agree with TRBD1. Per the germline V gene, CDR1 is SNHLY and CDR2 is FYNNEI. The J segment lost 9 bases and the V segment lost 3 bases, leaving 4 bases of the junction unmatched. The CDR3 totals 13 residues. The DNA for the CDR3 is TGTGCCAGCAGTGAGGACAGGGCTGGTGAGCAGTTCTTC. It codes for CASSEDRAGEQFF.

The chain combines TRBV6-2 or TRBV6-3 with TRBJ2-1; maybe TRBD2 (6 bases). Germline V gene data show CDR1 as MNHEY and CDR2 as SVGEGT. CDR3 size: 15 residues. The V end was cut by 6 bases, the J end by 1 base, with 13 bases between. The CDR3 protein is CASSRSGPSYNEQFF. The CDR3 DNA reads as TGTGCCAGCAGCAGGAGCGGGCCTTCCTACAATGAGCAGTTCTTC.

This clonotype was seen repeatedly, ten times or more. The rearrangement uses TRBV28 and TRBJ2-7; D gene unclear. CDR1 and CDR2 from the germline V gene are MDHEN and SYDVKM. The V end was cut by 8 bases, the J end by 2 bases, with 13 bases between. This CDR3 spans 13 amino acids. CDR3 residues: CASHRGTPYEQYF. CDR3 DNA sequence: TGTGCCAGCCATCGTGGCACCCCCTACGAGCAGTACTTC.

This sequence joins TRBV28 and TRBJ2-1; 7 nucleotides agree with TRBD2. The end of the DNA fits TRBJ2-7 better, so the J call may be wrong. Germline V gives CDR1 MDHEN, CDR2 SYDVKM. This CDR3 has 16 residues. Here the CDR3 reads CASNELAASSYNEQYF. The CDR3 DNA follows: TGTGCCAGCAACGAGCTAGCGGCGAGCTCCTACAATGAGCAGTACTTC.

The rearrangement uses TRBV6-5 and TRBJ2-1, with D unresolved. Trimming removed 2 bases from V and 5 bases from J, with 13 bases in between. Germline CDR1 reads MNHEY; CDR2 reads SVGAGI. The CDR3 covers 15 residues. For the CDR3, the DNA is TGTGCCAGCAGTTACAGAGCCAGTGGGGACAATGAGCAGTTCTTC. Protein sequence: CASSYRASGDNEQFF.

Of note for this clonotype: A read error may be the cause here, since a much bigger clone is one base away. The rearrangement uses TRBV20-1 and TRBJ1-1, with D hard to call. The CDR3 is 12 residues long. Germline values: CDR1 DFQATT, CDR2 SNEGSKA (reference sequence). The germline V and J ends were trimmed by 5 bases and 5 bases, with 12 bases remaining between them. DNA of the CDR3: TGCAGTGCTGGTAGGGTGGGAACTGAAGCTTTCTTT. Amino acids: CSAGRVGTEAFF.

This chain uses TRBV20-1 with TRBJ2-7; D possibly corresponds to TRBD2 (6 bases). Trimming stripped 1 base from V and 7 bases from J, with 17 bases between. The CDR3 contains 14 residues. Germline V gives CDR1 DFQATT, CDR2 SNEGSKA (reference sequence). The CDR3 nucleotides read TGCAGTGCTAGAGGACCCGGGAGTTCGAATGAGCAGTACTTC. The encoded protein is CSARGPGSSNEQYF.

The chain combines TRBV20-1 with TRBJ2-7, with D tentatively TRBD2 (5 bases). Per germline, CDR1 DFQATT and CDR2 SNEGSKA (reference sequence). Trimming left V 6 bases short and J 7 bases short, with 19 bases between. The CDR3 is 13 amino acids. CDR3 residues: CSAPASGDNEQYF. CDR3 sequence (DNA): TGCAGTGCCCCGGCGAGCGGCGACAATGAGCAGTACTTC.

The rearrangement links TRBV29-1 to TRBJ2-1, with a tentative D call TRBD2 (5 bases). In germline, CDR1 is SQVTM, CDR2 ANQGSEA. The V and J ends lost 4 bases and 8 bases respectively, with 15 bases between them. The length of the CDR3 is 13 residues. The CDR3 bases are TGCAGCGTTGCGGTTTCTAGCCTCGATGAGCAGTTCTTC. It specifies CSVAVSSLDEQFF.

V is TRBV29-1 and J is TRBJ1-1, with a tentative D call TRBD1 (5 bases). The germline V gene has CDR1 SQVTM and CDR2 ANQGSEA. V was cut by 8 bases and J by 3 bases, with 16 bases left in between. The CDR3 spans 13 residues. The CDR3 DNA follows: TGCAGCATGTCCGCCCGGGGCGACACTGAAGCTTTCTTT. Translated, it gives CSMSARGDTEAFF. The full variable domain, completed using reference TRBV29-1 and TRBJ1-1, is SAVISQKPSRDICQRGTSLTIQCQVDSQVTMMFWYRQQPGQSLTLIATANQGSEATYESGFVIDKFPISRPNLTFSTLTVSNMSPEDSSIYLCSMSARGDTEAFFGQGTRLTVV.

The table lists this clonotype with a few counts. The chain recombines TRBV29-1 with TRBJ2-3; D is uncertain. Trimming shortened V by 0 bases and J by 8 bases, and 9 bases separated the two germline ends. CDR3 length equals 12 residues. From germline, CDR1 is SQVTM and CDR2 ANQGSEA. CDR3 sequence: CSVEEARSTQYF. The DNA of the CDR3 is TGCAGCGTTGAAGAAGCCCGATCTACGCAGTATTTT.

The chain joins TRBV29-1 to TRBJ2-5; D is perhaps TRBD1 or TRBD2 (5 bases each). The end of the DNA aligns better with TRBJ2-7, so the J call may be wrong. The CDR3 has 14 amino acids. Looked up from germline, CDR1 is SQVTM and CDR2 is ANQGSEA. DNA for the CDR3: TGCAGCGTCCAAAGGGACCGGAGCTACTACGAGCAGTACTTC. It yields the protein CSVQRDRSYYEQYF.

This clonotype occurred a few times. This rearrangement joins TRBV12-3 or TRBV12-4 to TRBJ2-7, with a possible D match to TRBD2 (5 bases). V gave up 10 bases and J gave up 2 bases, with 12 bases separating them. The CDR3 is made up of 12 amino acids. CDR3 DNA sequence: TGTGCCATCGGGATTGGGCCCTACGAGCAGTACTTC. It codes for CAIGIGPYEQYF.